This is a list of T cell receptor beta chains from one sample in a study of blood T cell repertoires in COVID-19. Produced via immunoSEQ multiplex PCR; TCRdb's table is partial and in-frame only. The data show about 15,000 clones, approximately 86% seen once. Material: peripheral blood. The receptor source for this set is a man between 60 and 75 years old with acute or convalescent COVID-19. CDR3s include the opening cysteine and the closing phenylalanine or tryptophan. The D gene is left open where the match is weak. Some rows have no size entry. The others give once, few or many, or a class for an expanded clone.

size: -
J: TRBJ2-7
V: TRBV2
D: -
CDR3: CASRGDTYEQYF
DNA: TGTGCCAGCAGGGGGGACACCTACGAGCAGTACTTC

size: -
J: TRBJ2-7
V: TRBV18
D: TRBD1
CDR3: CASTNAGAGTGGEQYF
DNA: TGTGCCAGCACGAATGCAGGTGCCGGGACAGGGGGCGAGCAGTACTTC

size: once
J: TRBJ1-6
V: TRBV19
D: -
CDR3: CASSTSYPSPLHF
DNA: TGTGCCAGTAGTACCTCCTATCCTTCACCCCTCCACTTT

size: -
J: TRBJ1-1
V: TRBV6-6
D: -
CDR3: CASRLSGIGAEAFF
DNA: TGTGCCAGCAGACTATCAGGGATCGGTGCTGAAGCTTTCTTT

size: -
J: TRBJ2-7
V: TRBV28
D: TRBD2
CDR3: CASILSSGERLMYF
DNA: TGTGCCAGCATCCTATCTAGCGGGGAGAGACTTATGTACTTC

size: -
J: TRBJ1-5
V: TRBV19
D: TRBD1
CDR3: CASSPDRGRSPSNQPQHF
DNA: TGTGCCAGTAGTCCGGACAGGGGGCGATCGCCTAGCAATCAGCCCCAGCATTTT

size: few
J: TRBJ1-3
V: TRBV7-2
D: TRBD1
CDR3: CASSPKTGSISGNTIYF
DNA: TGTGCCAGCAGCCCGAAGACAGGGTCGATCTCTGGAAACACCATATATTTT

size: -
J: TRBJ1-2
V: TRBV7-9
D: -
CDR3: CASSFRDGYTF
DNA: TGTGCCAGCAGCTTCAGGGATGGCTACACCTTC

size: once
J: TRBJ1-5
V: TRBV6-5
D: -
CDR3: CASSQLDNNQPQHF
DNA: TGTGCCAGCAGTCAACTGGACAATAATCAGCCCCAGCATTTT

size: -
J: TRBJ2-5
V: TRBV7-6
D: -
CDR3: CASSLAWAVPETQYF
DNA: TGTGCCAGCAGCCTGGCCTGGGCAGTTCCGGAGACCCAGTACTTC

size: -
J: TRBJ2-5
V: TRBV12-3/TRBV12-4
D: TRBD2
CDR3: CASSFGGGETQYF
DNA: TGTGCCAGCAGTTTTGGGGGGGGAGAGACCCAGTACTTC

size: -
J: TRBJ1-1
V: TRBV7-8
D: -
CDR3: CASSLGEGQIEAFF
DNA: TGTGCCAGCAGCTTAGGAGAAGGACAAATTGAAGCTTTCTTT

size: -
J: TRBJ2-1
V: TRBV6-2/TRBV6-3
D: TRBD2
CDR3: CASGPRGEGDEQFF
DNA: TGTGCCAGCGGCCCACGGGGGGAAGGGGATGAGCAGTTCTTC

size: once
J: TRBJ2-2
V: TRBV19
D: -
CDR3: CASSPRGPPHTGELFF
DNA: TGTGCCAGTAGTCCCAGGGGACCTCCCCACACCGGGGAGCTGTTTTTT

size: -
J: TRBJ2-3
V: TRBV9
D: TRBD2
CDR3: CASSQRGQDAGTQYF
DNA: TGTGCCAGCAGCCAGCGGGGCCAGGATGCGGGGACGCAGTATTTT

size: -
J: TRBJ1-6
V: TRBV11-2
D: TRBD1
CDR3: CASSLAGGNSPLHF
DNA: TGTGCCAGCAGCTTAGCAGGGGGGAATTCACCCCTCCACTTT

size: -
J: TRBJ2-5
V: TRBV7-8
D: -
CDR3: CASSYTEIQETQYF
DNA: TGTGCCAGCAGCTATACAGAGATCCAAGAGACCCAGTACTTC

size: once
J: TRBJ2-3
V: TRBV7-2
D: -
CDR3: CASSLSTDTQYF
DNA: TGTGCCAGCAGCTTGTCGACAGATACGCAGTATTTT

size: -
J: TRBJ2-1
V: TRBV19
D: -
CDR3: CASSILWGGRSYNEQFF
DNA: TGTGCCAGTAGTATTCTCTGGGGGGGGCGGTCCTACAATGAGCAGTTCTTC

size: -
J: TRBJ2-7
V: TRBV2
D: -
CDR3: CASSRSYEQYF
DNA: TGTGCCTCCTCTAGGTCCTACGAGCAGTACTTC

size: few
J: TRBJ2-1
V: TRBV5-4
D: TRBD2
CDR3: CASSPPHLAGWGEQFF
DNA: TGTGCCAGCAGCCCACCCCACCTAGCGGGATGGGGGGAGCAGTTCTTC

size: -
J: TRBJ2-3
V: TRBV3-1/TRBV3-2
D: -
CDR3: CASSQGGSFWDTQYF
DNA: TGTGCCAGCAGCCAAGGAGGTTCCTTTTGGGATACGCAGTATTTT

size: -
J: TRBJ2-6
V: TRBV19
D: -
CDR3: CASSTVRSSGANVLTF
DNA: TGTGCCAGTAGTACCGTTCGTTCCTCTGGGGCCAACGTCCTGACTTTC

size: -
J: TRBJ2-2
V: TRBV29-1
D: TRBD2
CDR3: CSAYLNPGLAPNTGELFF
DNA: TGCAGCGCCTACCTCAATCCGGGACTAGCGCCGAACACCGGGGAGCTGTTTTTT

size: -
J: TRBJ1-4
V: TRBV28
D: -
CDR3: CASRPKRGLPSNEKLFF
DNA: TGTGCCAGCCGACCAAAGAGGGGACTTCCGAGTAATGAAAAACTGTTTTTT

size: few
J: TRBJ2-1
V: TRBV11-2
D: TRBD2
CDR3: CASSSPRTSGREYNEQFF
DNA: TGTGCCAGCAGCTCTCCCCGGACTAGCGGGAGAGAGTACAATGAGCAGTTCTTC

size: -
J: TRBJ1-2
V: TRBV7-2
D: -
CDR3: CASSLNGGENYGYTF
DNA: TGTGCCAGCAGCTTAAACGGGGGTGAAAACTATGGCTACACCTTC

size: once
J: TRBJ2-7
V: TRBV4-3
D: -
CDR3: CASSQELADLYEQYF
DNA: TGCGCCAGCAGCCAAGAATTAGCGGACCTCTACGAGCAGTACTTC

size: -
J: TRBJ2-3
V: TRBV7-6
D: TRBD2
CDR3: CASSPAGRKSDTQYF
DNA: TGTGCCAGCAGCCCCGCCGGGAGGAAATCCGATACGCAGTATTTT

size: once
J: TRBJ2-5
V: TRBV30
D: -
CDR3: CAWSASDRGETQYF
DNA: TGTGCCTGGAGTGCCTCTGACAGAGGAGAGACCCAGTACTTC

size: -
J: TRBJ1-1
V: TRBV7-7
D: TRBD1
CDR3: CASSLPGQRLNWAFF
DNA: TGTGCTAGCAGCTTACCGGGACAGAGACTGAACTGGGCTTTCTTT

size: -
J: TRBJ2-7
V: TRBV6-5
D: -
CDR3: CASVTGTSHRYEQYF
DNA: TGTGCCAGCGTCACCGGGACATCTCATAGGTACGAGCAGTACTTC

size: -
J: TRBJ2-1
V: TRBV6-5
D: TRBD2
CDR3: CASSYSSSGGDNEQFF
DNA: TGTGCCAGCAGTTACTCTTCTAGCGGGGGAGACAATGAGCAGTTCTTC

size: few
J: TRBJ2-7
V: TRBV4-2
D: TRBD2
CDR3: CASSQGDSGGPEQYF
DNA: TGTGCCAGCAGCCAAGGCGATAGCGGGGGGCCGGAGCAGTACTTC

size: -
J: TRBJ1-1
V: TRBV30
D: -
CDR3: CACVNYYWNTEAFF
DNA: TGTGCCTGCGTCAACTATTACTGGAACACTGAAGCTTTCTTT

size: -
J: TRBJ2-7
V: TRBV28
D: TRBD2
CDR3: CASSFAGLAGGSYEQYF
DNA: TGTGCCAGCAGTTTCGCGGGGCTAGCGGGAGGCTCCTACGAGCAGTACTTC

size: once
J: TRBJ2-3
V: TRBV10-3
D: TRBD2
CDR3: CAISPNLAGGSTDTQYF
DNA: TGTGCCATCAGTCCAAACTTAGCGGGGGGGAGCACAGATACGCAGTATTTT

size: once
J: TRBJ1-6
V: TRBV5-1
D: -
CDR3: CASSSSTQAGNSPLHF
DNA: TGCGCCAGCAGCTCCTCGACGCAGGCGGGGAATTCACCCCTCCACTTT

size: -
J: TRBJ2-6
V: TRBV4-3
D: -
CDR3: CASSQDPQGRSGANVLTF
DNA: TGCGCCAGCAGCCAAGATCCGCAGGGAAGGTCTGGGGCCAACGTCCTGACTTTC

size: -
J: TRBJ2-1
V: TRBV7-3
D: -
CDR3: CASSWGLAVYNEQFF
DNA: TGTGCCAGCAGCTGGGGGCTAGCGGTATACAATGAGCAGTTCTTC

size: -
J: TRBJ1-6
V: TRBV2
D: TRBD1
CDR3: CASSARTGRGPDNSPLHF
DNA: TGTGCCAGCAGTGCCAGGACAGGGAGGGGCCCCGATAATTCACCCCTCCACTTT

size: -
J: TRBJ1-2
V: TRBV6-6
D: -
CDR3: CASSTREANYGYTF
DNA: TGTGCCAGCAGTACCAGGGAAGCTAACTATGGCTACACCTTC

size: -
J: TRBJ2-2
V: TRBV5-6
D: TRBD2
CDR3: CASSSLAGGYTGELFF
DNA: TGTGCCAGCAGCTCCCTAGCGGGAGGGTACACCGGGGAGCTGTTTTTT

size: -
J: TRBJ2-3
V: TRBV6-6
D: TRBD2
CDR3: CASSYGSGGPGFGQYF
DNA: TGTGCCAGCAGTTACGGCTCGGGAGGGCCTGGCTTCGGGCAGTATTTT

size: -
J: TRBJ2-1
V: TRBV9
D: TRBD1
CDR3: CASSVEGALYNEQFF
DNA: TGTGCCAGCAGCGTAGAGGGGGCGTTGTACAATGAGCAGTTCTTC

size: -
J: TRBJ2-2
V: TRBV11-2
D: TRBD1
CDR3: CASSSLTGGTGELFF
DNA: TGTGCCAGCAGCTCCCTAACAGGGGGCACCGGGGAGCTGTTTTTT

size: -
J: TRBJ1-2
V: TRBV4-2
D: TRBD1
CDR3: CASRSGTGDSYGYTF
DNA: TGTGCCAGCCGATCCGGGACAGGAGATTCCTATGGCTACACCTTC

size: -
J: TRBJ1-6
V: TRBV6-5
D: -
CDR3: CASSYAGPGNNSPLHF
DNA: TGTGCCAGCAGTTACGCGGGACCGGGGAATAATTCACCCCTCCACTTT

size: once
J: TRBJ2-3
V: TRBV15
D: TRBD2
CDR3: CATSRARGGADTQYF
DNA: TGTGCCACCAGCAGAGCCCGGGGAGGGGCAGATACGCAGTATTTT

size: -
J: TRBJ2-5
V: TRBV5-1
D: TRBD2
CDR3: CASSSGTSGGQETQYF
DNA: TGCGCCAGCAGCAGCGGGACTAGCGGGGGACAAGAGACCCAGTACTTC

size: -
J: TRBJ1-1
V: TRBV5-1
D: -
CDR3: CASGNGENTEAFF
DNA: TGCGCCAGCGGCAACGGAGAGAACACTGAAGCTTTCTTT

size: -
J: TRBJ2-1
V: TRBV14
D: TRBD2
CDR3: CASSREGSWNEQFF
DNA: TGTGCCAGCAGCCGGGAGGGCTCATGGAATGAGCAGTTCTTC

size: -
J: TRBJ2-3
V: TRBV6-1
D: TRBD1
CDR3: CASSVGLDRVGTDTQYF
DNA: TGTGCCAGCAGTGTAGGCCTTGACAGGGTCGGAACAGATACGCAGTATTTT

size: -
J: TRBJ1-6
V: TRBV30
D: TRBD1
CDR3: CAWSADRVSSYNSPLHF
DNA: TGTGCCTGGAGCGCGGACAGGGTGTCATCCTATAATTCACCCCTCCACTTT

size: -
J: TRBJ2-7
V: TRBV28
D: TRBD1
CDR3: CASSWGQGYEQYF
DNA: TGTGCCAGCAGCTGGGGACAGGGGTACGAGCAGTACTTC

size: -
J: TRBJ2-7
V: TRBV28
D: -
CDR3: CASTPTVSYEQYF
DNA: TGTGCCAGCACCCCGACAGTCTCCTACGAGCAGTACTTC

size: -
J: TRBJ1-1
V: TRBV6-5
D: TRBD1
CDR3: CASSYYRQGPNTEAFF
DNA: TGTGCCAGCAGTTACTATAGACAGGGACCTAACACTGAAGCTTTCTTT

size: -
J: TRBJ1-1
V: TRBV6-6
D: TRBD1
CDR3: CASILVRDSEAFF
DNA: TGTGCCAGCATTCTCGTCCGGGACAGTGAAGCTTTCTTT

size: -
J: TRBJ1-3
V: TRBV5-5
D: -
CDR3: CASSSGQLFSGNTIYF
DNA: TGTGCCAGCAGCTCTGGACAGTTGTTCTCTGGAAACACCATATATTTT